Listed here are 12 T cell receptor beta chains from one sample, sequenced in a study of blood T cell repertoires in COVID-19. Generated by immunoSEQ multiplex PCR, the TCRdb table keeps only in-frame clones and is missing some. The sample shows 95,000 to 150,000 clones, about 86% of them seen only once. The sequenced sample was peripheral blood. The receptors shown here come from a woman aged 50 to 60 with acute or convalescent COVID-19.

V gene TRBV7-3 combines with J gene TRBJ1-4; perhaps TRBD1 as D (5 bases). The CDR3 loop spans 13 amino acids. Germline CDR1 reads SGHTA; CDR2 reads FQGTGA. V was clipped by 4 bases and J by 8 bases, with 11 bases between them. In DNA, the CDR3 is TGTGCCAGCAGCTCCGGACACTTAGAAAAACTGTTTTTT. It translates to CASSSGHLEKLFF.

The chain recombines TRBV30 with TRBJ1-4, with a tentative D call TRBD1 (6 bases). The V gene's germline CDR1 is GTSNPN and CDR2 SVGIG (reference sequence). The V gene lost 2 bases and the J gene lost 8 bases, with 9 bases spanning the gap. The CDR3 extends over 12 amino acids. CDR3 nucleotide sequence: TGTGCCTGGAGTCAGAGGGGGGAAAAACTGTTTTTT. Its translation is CAWSQRGEKLFF.

CDR3 sequence reads: CASSVSPGLEPQHF. CDR3 in DNA: TGTGCCAGCAGCGTAAGTCCAGGGTTGGAGCCCCAGCATTTT. This rearrangement joins TRBV9 to TRBJ1-5, with D tentatively TRBD1 (5 bases). The germline V gene encodes CDR1 SGDLS and CDR2 YYNGEE. This CDR3 is built from 14 residues. V was cut by 1 base and J by 8 bases, with 13 bases left in between.

The rearrangement joins TRBV5-6 to TRBJ1-1; 7 positions match TRBD1. CDR1 is SGHDT, CDR2 YYEEEE, per germline. The V and J ends lost 4 bases and 1 base, in that order; junction bases with no gene match: 4. The CDR3 extends over 14 amino acids. CDR3 sequence reads: CASSPGQRNTEAFF. DNA for the CDR3: TGTGCCAGCAGCCCGGGACAGAGGAACACTGAAGCTTTCTTT.

This chain uses TRBV5-5 with TRBJ2-7; no clear D. The V gene lost 2 bases and the J gene lost 4 bases, with 4 bases spanning the gap. The CDR3 spans 11 residues. The germline V gene has CDR1 SGHKS and CDR2 YYEKEE (reference sequence). The CDR3 spells CASSLAYEQYF. CDR3 sequence (DNA): TGTGCCAGCAGCTTAGCGTACGAGCAGTACTTC.

The rearrangement joins TRBV4-3 to TRBJ2-7; possible D gene TRBD1, 5 bases. Germline values: CDR1 LGHNA, CDR2 YSLEER. The CDR3 consists of 16 residues. Deletions cut 0 bases from V and 3 bases from J, with 15 bases between. The CDR3 is CASSQDRTPNLYEQYF. The CDR3 nucleotides are TGCGCCAGCAGCCAAGATCGGACACCGAACCTCTACGAGCAGTACTTC.

This sequence joins TRBV11-2 and TRBJ1-1; D is uncertain. The V gene's germline CDR1 is SGHAT and CDR2 FQNNGV. The CDR3 is 13 residues long. Trimming removed 0 bases from V and 6 bases from J, with 8 bases in between. The CDR3 protein is CASSLDSHSEAFF. For the CDR3, the DNA is TGTGCCAGCAGCTTAGATAGTCACTCTGAAGCTTTCTTT. Full variable domain (outside the CDR3, taken from reference TRBV11-2 and TRBJ1-1): EAGVAQSPRYKIIEKRQSVAFWCNPISGHATLYWYQQILGQGPKLLIQFQNNGVVDDSQLPKDRFSAERLKGVDSTLKIQPAKLEDSAVYLCASSLDSHSEAFFGQGTRLTVV.

The CDR3, as DNA: TGTGCCAGCAGCTTATCTGCGCGTTCGGCTTTCTTT. Its translation: CASSLSARSAFF. The rearrangement uses TRBV7-2 and TRBJ1-1; D call uncertain. Germline V gene sequence: CDR1 SGHTA, CDR2 FQGNSA. The V and J ends lost 2 bases and 11 bases respectively, with 12 bases between them. This CDR3 is built from 12 residues.

This chain connects TRBV27 to TRBJ2-3; 8 bases agree with TRBD2. The CDR3 spans 16 residues. The V and J ends lost 1 base and 5 bases, in that order; junction bases with no gene match: 8. Germline lookup yields CDR1 MNHEY and CDR2 SMNVEV (reference sequence). Written as DNA, the CDR3 is TGTGCCAGCAGTTTATTGGCGGGAGGAACGAAAGATACGCAGTATTTT. Its protein is CASSLLAGGTKDTQYF.

V and J are TRBV27 and TRBJ1-5; the D gene is possibly TRBD1 (6 bases). CDR1 is MNHEY and CDR2 is SMNVEV in the germline V gene (reference sequence). V was cut by 6 bases and J by 5 bases, with 14 bases left in between. This CDR3 spans 14 amino acids. CDR3 DNA: TGTGCCAGCAGCCCTACAGGGACCTATCAGCCCCAGCATTTT. This codes for CASSPTGTYQPQHF.

The chain joins TRBV6-5 to TRBJ2-4, with D perhaps matching TRBD1 (6 bases). This CDR3 contains 14 residues. Germline lookup yields CDR1 MNHEY and CDR2 SVGAGI. V shed 7 bases and J shed 9 bases, with 19 bases lying between them. CDR3 region: CASTEQDLGGIQYF. The CDR3 bases are TGTGCCAGCACCGAACAGGACCTAGGGGGCATTCAGTACTTC.

The chain has TRBV6-5 and TRBJ2-7, with 7 bases identical to TRBD1. Unmatched junction bases numbered 4, after V lost 2 bases and J lost 3 bases. Germline V CDR1 and CDR2: MNHEY, SVGAGI. The CDR3 is made up of 14 amino acids. CDR3 region: CASSYQAGGYEQYF. DNA for the CDR3: TGTGCCAGCAGTTACCAGGCAGGGGGCTACGAGCAGTACTTC.